The source of this T cell receptor (beta chain) is a study of shared clonotypes between healthy human individuals. The authors divided CD4+ cells into CD45RA+ naive and CD45RA-negative memory subsets. This clone was detected once. J gave up 4 bases and V 3 bases, and 5 bases lay outside the gene matches. This CDR3 has 15 amino acids. CDR1 and CDR2 from the germline V gene are SNHLY and FYNNEI. Sequenced by immunoSEQ multiplex PCR; TCRdb stores in-frame clones only, minus some. The data contain roughly 2 million clones, 90% to 95% of them singletons. This sequence joins TRBV2 and TRBJ2-1, with 8 bases lining up with TRBD2. The origin of this receptor is a man between 18 and 29 years old in good health. The sample taken for sequencing was naive CD4+ T cells sorted from blood. This sample's subset: CD45RA+ positively selected. The CDR3 spells CASSDPGGRYNEQFF. CDR3 in DNA: TGTGCCAGCAGTGACCCGGGGGGGAGGTACAATGAGCAGTTCTTC.